This T cell receptor beta chain was captured in a study of technical replicates of blood from several donors. Sequencing was performed with immunoSEQ multiplex PCR; in TCRdb, only in-frame clones are kept and a portion is missing. This table holds tens of thousands of clones, roughly 90% found once. V gave up 2 bases and J gave up 3 bases, with 17 bases separating them. CDR1 is SQVTM and CDR2 is ANQGSEA in the germline V gene. The CDR3 length is 15 residues. The receptor was derived from a human donor in good health. The rearrangement joins TRBV29-1 to TRBJ2-7, with D possibly being TRBD1 (6 bases). Sequenced sample: T cells isolated from PBMCs. CDR3 protein: CSVEHQGSGIYEQYF. CDR3 bases: TGCAGCGTTGAACATCAGGGGTCGGGGATCTACGAGCAGTACTTC.